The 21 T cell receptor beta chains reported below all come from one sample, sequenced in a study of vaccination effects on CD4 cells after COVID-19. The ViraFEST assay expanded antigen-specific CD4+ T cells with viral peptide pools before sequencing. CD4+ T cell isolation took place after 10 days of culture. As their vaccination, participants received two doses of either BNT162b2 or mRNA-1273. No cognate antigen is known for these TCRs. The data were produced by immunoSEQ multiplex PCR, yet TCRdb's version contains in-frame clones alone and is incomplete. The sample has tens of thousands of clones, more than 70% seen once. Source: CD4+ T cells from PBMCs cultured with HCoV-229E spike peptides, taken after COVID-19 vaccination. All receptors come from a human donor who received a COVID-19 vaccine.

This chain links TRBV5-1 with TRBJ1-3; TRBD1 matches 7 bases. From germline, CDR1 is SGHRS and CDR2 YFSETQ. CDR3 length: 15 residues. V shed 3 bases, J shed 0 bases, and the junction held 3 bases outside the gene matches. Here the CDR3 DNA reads TGCGCCAGCAGCTGGGACAGCCCCTCTGGAAACACCATATATTTT. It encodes CASSWDSPSGNTIYF.

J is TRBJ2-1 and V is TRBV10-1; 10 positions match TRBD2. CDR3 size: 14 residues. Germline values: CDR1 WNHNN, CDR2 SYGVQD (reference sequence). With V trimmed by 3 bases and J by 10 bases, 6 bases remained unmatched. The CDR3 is CASSDVLAGVEQFF. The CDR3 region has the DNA TGCGCCAGCAGTGATGTCCTAGCGGGGGTAGAGCAGTTCTTC.

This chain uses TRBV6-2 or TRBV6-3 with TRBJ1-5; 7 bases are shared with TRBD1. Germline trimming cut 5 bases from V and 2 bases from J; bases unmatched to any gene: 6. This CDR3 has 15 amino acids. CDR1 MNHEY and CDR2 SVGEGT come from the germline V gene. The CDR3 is CASSRRQGGNQPQHF. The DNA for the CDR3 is TGTGCCAGCAGTCGGAGACAGGGAGGCAATCAGCCCCAGCATTTT.

CDR3 coding DNA: TGTGCCAGCAGCTTGGAGGGCAGGGGGAACACCGGGGAGCTGTTTTTT. Its translation is CASSLEGRGNTGELFF. The chain is built from TRBV5-5 and TRBJ2-2, with D tentatively TRBD1 (6 bases). Germline V lookup: CDR1 SGHKS, CDR2 YYEKEE (reference sequence). Between the trimmed V and J ends, which lost 0 bases and 1 base, there was a span of 10 bases. There are 16 residues in the CDR3.

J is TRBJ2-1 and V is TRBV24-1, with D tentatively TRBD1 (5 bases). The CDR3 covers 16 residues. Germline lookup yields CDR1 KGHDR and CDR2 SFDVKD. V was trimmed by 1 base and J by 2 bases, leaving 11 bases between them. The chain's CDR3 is CATSDFQGGTYNEQFF. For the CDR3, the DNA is TGTGCCACCAGTGATTTTCAGGGTGGGACCTACAATGAGCAGTTCTTC.

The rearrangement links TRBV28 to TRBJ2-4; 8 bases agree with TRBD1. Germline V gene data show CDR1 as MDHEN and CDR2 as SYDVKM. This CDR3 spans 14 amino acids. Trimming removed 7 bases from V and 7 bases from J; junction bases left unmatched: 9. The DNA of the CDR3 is TGTGCCAGCACTCCGGGACAGGCAGTTAACATTCAGTACTTC. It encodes CASTPGQAVNIQYF.

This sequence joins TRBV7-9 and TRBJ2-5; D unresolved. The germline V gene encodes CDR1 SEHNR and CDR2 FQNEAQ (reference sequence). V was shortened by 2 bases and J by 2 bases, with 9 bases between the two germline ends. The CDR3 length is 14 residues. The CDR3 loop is CASSLMGLQETQYF. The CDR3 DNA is TGTGCCAGCAGCTTAATGGGCTTACAAGAGACCCAGTACTTC. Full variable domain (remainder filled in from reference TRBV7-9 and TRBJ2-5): DTGVSQNPRHKITKRGQNVTFRCDPISEHNRLYWYRQTLGQGPEFLTYFQNEAQLEKSRLLSDRFSAERPKGSFSTLEIQRTEQGDSAMYLCASSLMGLQETQYFGPGTRLLVL.

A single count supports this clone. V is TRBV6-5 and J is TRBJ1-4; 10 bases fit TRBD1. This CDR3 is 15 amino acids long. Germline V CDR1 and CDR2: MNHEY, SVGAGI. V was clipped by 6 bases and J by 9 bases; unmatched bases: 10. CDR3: CASSIAGTGVQKLFF. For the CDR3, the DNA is TGTGCCAGCAGCATTGCCGGGACAGGGGTACAAAAACTGTTTTTT.

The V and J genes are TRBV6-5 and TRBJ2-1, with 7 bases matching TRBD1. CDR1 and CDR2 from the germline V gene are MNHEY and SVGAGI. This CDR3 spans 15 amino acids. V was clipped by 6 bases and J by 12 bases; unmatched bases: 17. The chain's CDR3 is CASSPDRDIVDGQFF. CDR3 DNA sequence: TGTGCCAGCAGCCCCGACAGGGACATAGTGGATGGGCAGTTCTTC.

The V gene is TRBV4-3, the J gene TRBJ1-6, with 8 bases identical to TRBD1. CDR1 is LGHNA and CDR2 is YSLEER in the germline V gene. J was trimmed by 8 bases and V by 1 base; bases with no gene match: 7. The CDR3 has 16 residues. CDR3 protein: CASSQGQGYGDSPLHF. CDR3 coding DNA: TGCGCCAGCAGCCAAGGACAGGGGTACGGCGATTCACCCCTCCACTTT.

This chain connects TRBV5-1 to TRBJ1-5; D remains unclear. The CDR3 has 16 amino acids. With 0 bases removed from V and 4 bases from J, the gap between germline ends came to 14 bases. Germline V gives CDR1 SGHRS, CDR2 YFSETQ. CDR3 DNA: TGCGCCAGCAGCTTGGTTCCAGGATCGGCAAATCAGCCCCAGCATTTT. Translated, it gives CASSLVPGSANQPQHF.

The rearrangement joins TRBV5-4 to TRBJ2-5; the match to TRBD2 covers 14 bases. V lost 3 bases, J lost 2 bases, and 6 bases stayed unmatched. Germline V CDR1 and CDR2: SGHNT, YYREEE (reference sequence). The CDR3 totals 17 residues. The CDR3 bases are TGTGCCAGCAGCTGGGGGCGACTAGCGGGGGGGCAAGAGACCCAGTACTTC. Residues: CASSWGRLAGGQETQYF.

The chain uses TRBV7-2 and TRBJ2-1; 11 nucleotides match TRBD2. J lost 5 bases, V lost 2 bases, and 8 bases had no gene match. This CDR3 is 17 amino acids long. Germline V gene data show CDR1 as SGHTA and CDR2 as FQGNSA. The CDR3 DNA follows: TGTGCCAGCAGCTTATGGGCTAGCGGGGGGAGAAACAATGAGCAGTTCTTC. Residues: CASSLWASGGRNNEQFF.

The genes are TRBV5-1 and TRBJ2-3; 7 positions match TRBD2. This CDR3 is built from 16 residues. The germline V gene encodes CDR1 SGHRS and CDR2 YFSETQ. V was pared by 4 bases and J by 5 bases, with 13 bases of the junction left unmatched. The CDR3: CASSLLEAGVGDTQYF. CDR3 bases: TGCGCCAGCAGCCTCCTGGAGGCGGGGGTCGGAGATACGCAGTATTTT.

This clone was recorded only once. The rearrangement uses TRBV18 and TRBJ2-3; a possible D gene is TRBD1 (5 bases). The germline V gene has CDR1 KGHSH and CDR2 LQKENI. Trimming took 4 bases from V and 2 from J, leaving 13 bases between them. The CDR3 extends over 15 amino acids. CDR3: CASSLTALYTDTQYF. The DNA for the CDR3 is TGTGCCAGCTCACTGACAGCCTTATACACAGATACGCAGTATTTT.

CDR3 coding DNA: TGTGCCACCAGTGATCGCTCCGGGGGGAAAAACATTCAGTACTTC. Translation: CATSDRSGGKNIQYF. The chain carries TRBV24-1 and TRBJ2-4, with TRBD2 matching over 7 bases. Germline V CDR1 and CDR2: KGHDR, SFDVKD. CDR3 length equals 15 residues. Trimming at V came to 3 bases and at J to 4 bases, leaving 5 bases not matched to a gene.

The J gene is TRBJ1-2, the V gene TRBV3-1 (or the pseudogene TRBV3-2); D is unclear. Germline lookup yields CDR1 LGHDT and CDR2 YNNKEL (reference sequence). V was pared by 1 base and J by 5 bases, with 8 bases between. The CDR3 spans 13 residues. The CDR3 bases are TGTGCCAGCAGCCAAGGACCGTATTATGGCTACACCTTC. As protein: CASSQGPYYGYTF.

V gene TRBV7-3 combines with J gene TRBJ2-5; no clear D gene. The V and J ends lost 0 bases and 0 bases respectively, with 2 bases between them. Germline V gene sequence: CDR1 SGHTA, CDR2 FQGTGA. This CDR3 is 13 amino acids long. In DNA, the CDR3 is TGTGCCAGCAGCTTAACTAACCAAGAGACCCAGTACTTC. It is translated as CASSLTNQETQYF.

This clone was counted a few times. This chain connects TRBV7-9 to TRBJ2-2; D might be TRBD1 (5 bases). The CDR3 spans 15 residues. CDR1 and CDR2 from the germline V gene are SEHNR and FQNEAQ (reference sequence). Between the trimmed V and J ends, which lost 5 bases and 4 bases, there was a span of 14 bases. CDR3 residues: CASSPVTVSTGELFF. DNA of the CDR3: TGTGCCAGCAGCCCTGTGACAGTAAGCACCGGGGAGCTGTTTTTT.

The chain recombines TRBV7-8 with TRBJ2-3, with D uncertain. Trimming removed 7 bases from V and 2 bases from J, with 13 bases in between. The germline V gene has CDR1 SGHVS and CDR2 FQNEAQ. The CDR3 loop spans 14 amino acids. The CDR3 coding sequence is TGTGCCAGCAACCGACTGGTAAACACAGATACGCAGTATTTT. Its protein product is CASNRLVNTDTQYF.

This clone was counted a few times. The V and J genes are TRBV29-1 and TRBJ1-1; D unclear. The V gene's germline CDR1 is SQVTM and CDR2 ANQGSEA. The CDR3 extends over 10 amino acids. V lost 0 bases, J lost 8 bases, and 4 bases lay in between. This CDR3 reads CSVEDREAFF. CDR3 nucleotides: TGCAGCGTTGAAGACAGAGAAGCTTTCTTT.